A single TCR beta chain is shown here with its context. The assay was immunoSEQ multiplex PCR, and TCRdb's table has in-frame clones only and misses some. The repertoire consists of about 150,000 clones, with around three quarters occurring once and the leading ten covering 4.2%. The CDR3 extends over 12 amino acids. V was pared by 4 bases and J by 3 bases, with 6 bases between. Germline V gene sequence: CDR1 SGHVS, CDR2 FQNEAQ. The sample originates from a study of blood T cell repertoires in COVID-19. Study-level information: Material from acute and convalescent COVID-19 was sourced from the United States, Italy and Spain. Sample material is recorded as cDNA or gDNA derived from T cells, B-cell-depleted T cells, or PBMCs.

Sequencing was done on a sample of peripheral blood. The receptor's source is a man aged 60-69 years with acute or convalescent COVID-19. The chain links TRBV7-8 to TRBJ2-5; no clear D gene. This CDR3 is CASSSFEETQYF. Written as DNA, the CDR3 is TGTGCCAGCAGCTCCTTCGAAGAGACCCAGTACTTC.